These 8 T cell receptor beta chains were all obtained from the same sample, sequenced in a study of T cells in localized non-small cell lung cancer. Clones were sequenced by immunoSEQ multiplex PCR, and TCRdb holds only the in-frame ones, with some missing. Of around 3,300 clones in the sample, 20% are singletons; the top ten hold roughly 9%. This specimen was lung tumor tissue, taken before any cancer treatment. The receptors were sampled from a woman aged 35-70 years with stage III squamous cell lung carcinoma.

This clone was observed a handful of times. The chain is built from TRBV6-8 and TRBJ2-5; the match to TRBD1 covers 7 bases. CDR1 is MNHGY, CDR2 SAAAGT, per germline. The CDR3 consists of 14 residues. Losses at the gene ends were 5 bases for V and 5 bases for J; bases not matched to a gene: 8. The DNA of the CDR3 is TGTGCCAGCAGTGATGAGATACAGGGGGAGACCCAGTACTTC. As protein: CASSDEIQGETQYF.

The genes are TRBV28 and TRBJ2-1; 10 nucleotides agree with TRBD2. Germline loops: CDR1 MDHEN, CDR2 SYDVKM. J gave up 8 bases and V 5 bases, and 9 bases lay outside the gene matches. The CDR3 spans 15 residues. CDR3 in DNA: TGTGCCAGCAGTCCCGCCACAACTAGCGGGGATGAGCAGTTCTTC. Protein: CASSPATTSGDEQFF.

This clone is medium-sized by share. The chain combines TRBV28 with TRBJ1-1; D gene uncertain. The V end was cut by 4 bases, the J end by 1 base, with 7 bases between. Germline V gene lookup returns CDR1 MDHEN and CDR2 SYDVKM. This CDR3 region has 13 residues. The CDR3 DNA follows: TGTGCCAGCAGTTCCCTGGAGAACACTGAAGCTTTCTTT. Translating it yields CASSSLENTEAFF.

CDR3: CSVGGTGGTDTQYF. In DNA form, the CDR3 reads TGCAGCGTTGGGGGGACAGGGGGCACAGATACGCAGTATTTT. The chain uses TRBV29-1 and TRBJ2-3; 10 bases are shared with TRBD1. Per the germline V gene, CDR1 is SQVTM and CDR2 is ANQGSEA. J gave up 1 base and V 4 bases, and 2 bases lay outside the gene matches. The CDR3 contains 14 residues.

This clone is medium-sized within its sample. This chain links TRBV4-1 with TRBJ1-5; D might be TRBD1 (6 bases). V was clipped by 0 bases and J by 0 bases, with 15 bases between them. This CDR3 comprises 18 residues. Per the germline V gene, CDR1 is MGHRA and CDR2 is YSYEKL. The chain's CDR3 is CASSQDVNRDNSNQPQHF. The CDR3 DNA is TGCGCCAGCAGCCAAGATGTAAACAGGGACAATAGCAATCAGCCCCAGCATTTT.

This chain connects TRBV9 to TRBJ2-2; D remains ambiguous. Trimming stripped 6 bases from V and 1 base from J, with 10 bases between. CDR3 length: 14 residues. CDR1 and CDR2 (germline): SGDLS, YYNGEE. The CDR3 region is CASTQIGNTGELFF. In DNA form, the CDR3 reads TGTGCCAGCACACAGATAGGGAACACCGGGGAGCTGTTTTTT.

This clone appeared a few times. Germline is not matched at one junction end, which may reflect a read error. This chain links TRBV6-8 with TRBJ2-5; 8 bases align to TRBD1. The CDR3 runs to 14 residues. Germline CDR1 is MNHGY and CDR2 is SAAAGT. The CDR3 reads CASRDRVVGQGQHF. CDR3 in DNA: TGTGCCAGCAGGGATAGGGTGGTTGGACAGGGACAACACTTC.

This clone is termed medium-sized. This chain joins TRBV11-3 and TRBJ1-1, with D uncertain. Germline lookup yields CDR1 SGHNT and CDR2 YENEEA. The CDR3 runs to 14 residues. The ends were cut back, 3 bases at V and 3 bases at J, with 11 bases in the middle. The CDR3 region has the DNA TGTGCCAGCAGCTTGGTTCACTGGGACACTGAAGCTTTCTTT. It is translated as CASSLVHWDTEAFF.